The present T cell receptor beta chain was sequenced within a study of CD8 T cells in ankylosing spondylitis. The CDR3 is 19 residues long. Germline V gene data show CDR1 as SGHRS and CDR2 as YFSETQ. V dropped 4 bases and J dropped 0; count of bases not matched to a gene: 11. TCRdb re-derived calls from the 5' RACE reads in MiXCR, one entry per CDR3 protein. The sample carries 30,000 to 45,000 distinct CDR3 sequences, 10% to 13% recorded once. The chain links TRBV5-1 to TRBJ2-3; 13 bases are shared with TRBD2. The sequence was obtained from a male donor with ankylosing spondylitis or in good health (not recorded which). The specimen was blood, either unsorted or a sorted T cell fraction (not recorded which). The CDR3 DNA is TGCGCCAGCAGCCTTACAGTCCCGGGACTAGCGGGGAGCACAGATACGCAGTATTTT. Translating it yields CASSLTVPGLAGSTDTQYF.